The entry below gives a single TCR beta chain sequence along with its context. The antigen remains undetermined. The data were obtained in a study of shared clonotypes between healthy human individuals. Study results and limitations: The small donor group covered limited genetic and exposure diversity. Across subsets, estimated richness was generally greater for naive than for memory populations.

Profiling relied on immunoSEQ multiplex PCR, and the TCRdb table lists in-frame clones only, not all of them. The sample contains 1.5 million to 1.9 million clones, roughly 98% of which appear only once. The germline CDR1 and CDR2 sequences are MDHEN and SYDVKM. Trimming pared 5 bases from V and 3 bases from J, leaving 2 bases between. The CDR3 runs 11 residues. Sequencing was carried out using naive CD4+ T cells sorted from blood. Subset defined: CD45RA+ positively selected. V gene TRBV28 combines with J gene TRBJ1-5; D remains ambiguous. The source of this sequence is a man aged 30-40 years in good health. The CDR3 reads CASSTNQPQHF. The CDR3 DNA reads TGTGCCAGCAGTACCAATCAGCCCCAGCATTTT.